This TCR beta chain was identified during a study of PD-1 blockade in classical Hodgkin lymphoma. V lost 0 bases to trimming and J lost 5 bases, with 16 bases between them. CDR1 is MNHEY, CDR2 SVGAGI, per germline. The CDR3 is made up of 16 amino acids. The patients all showed relapse after autologous stem cell transplantation, while their brentuximab vedotin exposure varied. TCRdb keeps only in-frame clones here, not all; method: immunoSEQ multiplex PCR. Here the sample spans nearly 55,000 clones, 81% being singletons. Sequenced here: peripheral blood mononuclear cells (PBMCs), sampled at baseline. J is TRBJ2-5 and V is TRBV6-5, with D perhaps matching TRBD2 (5 bases). The TCR originated in a human donor with classical Hodgkin lymphoma. The CDR3: CASSYSSRVSWETQYF. CDR3 in DNA: TGTGCCAGCAGTTACTCGTCGAGGGTATCGTGGGAGACCCAGTACTTC.